This T cell receptor beta chain comes out of a study of control samples from healthy donors and cancer patients. The repertoire was sequenced with immunoSEQ multiplex PCR; TCRdb's copy has only in-frame clones and lacks some. The sample lists approximately 60,000 clones, approximately 85% seen once, with roughly 5.5% in the top ten. The CDR3 is 17 amino acids. V lost 0 bases and J lost 0, with 13 bases in between. CDR1 and CDR2 (germline): SGDLS, YYNGEE. This rearrangement joins TRBV9 to TRBJ1-5; the D is unclear. The sequence was collected from a man in his forties or fifties in good health. The specimen sequenced was blood. The CDR3 DNA is TGTGCCAGCAGCGTAGCGGAGACTCCTTCTAGCAATCAGCCCCAGCATTTT. This translates into CASSVAETPSSNQPQHF.